This TCR beta chain appears in the sequencing data of a study of graft-versus-host responses after intestinal transplantation. Study summary: Recipients got multivisceral, liver-intestinal, or isolated intestinal transplants.

Study conclusions and caveats: Those patients showing graft-donor T cell macrochimerism displayed high graft-versus-host to host-versus-graft clonal ratios in allografts. The highest levels of circulating GvH clones went along with early declines in HvG clones after transplant. GvH clones occurred in recipient marrow; some first appeared in ileum or blood.

Trimming removed 6 bases from V and 0 bases from J; junction bases left unmatched: 2. CDR3 size: 13 residues. CDR1 is MDHEN, CDR2 SYDVKM, per germline. Points on this clone: Its antigen is still unknown.

Clones were sequenced by immunoSEQ multiplex PCR, and TCRdb holds only the in-frame ones, with some missing. The table lists 98,000 or so clones, about 82% of them singletons. The chain links TRBV28 to TRBJ2-7; 7 bases match TRBD2. The sequences come from PBMCs, collected 255 days after intestinal transplant. The sequence was collected from a human patient who received an intestinal transplant, so some T cells may come from the graft donor. This chain's CDR3 is CASRRDYSYEQYF. The CDR3 DNA follows: TGTGCCAGCAGACGGGACTACTCCTACGAGCAGTACTTC.